This T cell receptor (beta chain) came from a study of PD-L1 blockade in urothelial cancer. Background on the study: Intravenous atezolizumab, 1,200 mg every 3 weeks, was begun by patients in the mid-2010s. Analysis of blood occurred 3 weeks (second dose) and 6 weeks after treatment start. Findings of the study overall: Having blood TCR clonality under the median before treatment predicted better survival.

Generated by immunoSEQ multiplex PCR, the TCRdb table keeps only in-frame clones and is missing some. This table has about 74,000 clones, about nine tenths appearing once. This sample's time point: pretreatment peripheral blood. Germline loops: CDR1 MDHEN, CDR2 SYDVKM. With 5 bases removed from V and 6 bases from J, the gap between germline ends came to 6 bases. The CDR3 runs to 11 residues. On this clone: What it binds is unknown.

This sample comprised PBMCs, obtained around atezolizumab (anti-PD-L1) treatment. This clonotype originated in a man aged 65 to 85 with urothelial cancer. The chain is built from TRBV28 and TRBJ2-3; D is undetermined. The CDR3 nucleotides read TGTGCCAGCAGTCCCCCTGATACGCAGTATTTT. Translated, it gives CASSPPDTQYF.